This TCR beta chain was recovered during a study of immune heterogeneity within non-small cell lung tumors. Template came from bulk tumor genomic DNA, at 600 ng per sample. During surgery, several far-apart biopsies were obtained from every primary tumor. Those enrolled were patients newly diagnosed with untreated non-small cell lung cancer and undergoing curative surgery. The germline V gene has CDR1 SEHNR and CDR2 FQNEAQ (reference sequence). Trimming pared 0 bases from V and 5 bases from J, leaving 19 bases between. This CDR3 comprises 17 residues. The TCR beta CDR3 region underwent multiplex PCR amplification with 32 V and 13 J primers. TCRdb re-derived calls from the multiplex PCR reads in MiXCR, one entry per CDR3 protein. The sample has tens of thousands of distinct CDR3 sequences, around 26% seen once; the top ten hold approximately 4.2%.

Input material: lung tumor tissue. The rearrangement uses TRBV7-9 and TRBJ2-5; TRBD1 is a possible D gene (6 bases). The receptor was derived from a man between 35 and 55 years old with non-small cell lung cancer. This CDR3 reads CASSLARMGHGEETQYF. The CDR3 bases are TGTGCCAGCAGCTTAGCGCGAATGGGACACGGTGAGGAGACCCAGTACTTC.